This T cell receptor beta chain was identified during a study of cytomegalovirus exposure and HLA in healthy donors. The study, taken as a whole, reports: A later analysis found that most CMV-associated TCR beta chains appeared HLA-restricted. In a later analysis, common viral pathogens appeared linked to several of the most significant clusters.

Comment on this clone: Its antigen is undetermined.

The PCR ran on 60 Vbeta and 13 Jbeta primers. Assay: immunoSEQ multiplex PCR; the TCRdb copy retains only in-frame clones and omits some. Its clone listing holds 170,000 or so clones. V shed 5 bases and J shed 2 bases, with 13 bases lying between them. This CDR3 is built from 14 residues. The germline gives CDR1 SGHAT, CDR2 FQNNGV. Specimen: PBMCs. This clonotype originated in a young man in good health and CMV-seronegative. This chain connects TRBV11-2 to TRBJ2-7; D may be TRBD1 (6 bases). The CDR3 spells CASSLTGTTYEQYF. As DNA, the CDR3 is TGTGCCAGCAGCCTTACAGGGACAACCTACGAGCAGTACTTC.